Listed here are 19 T cell receptor beta chains from one sample, sequenced in a study of T cell changes during pregnancy in multiple sclerosis. Profiling relied on immunoSEQ multiplex PCR, and the TCRdb table lists in-frame clones only, not all of them. This sample carries tens of thousands of clones, 88% of them seen once, and the ten largest clones take 1% to 1.5%. The starting material was CD4+ T cells from peripheral blood mononuclear cells, obtained in the second trimester of pregnancy. The receptors come from a female donor with multiple sclerosis, enrolled in a pregnancy study.

V and J are TRBV30 and TRBJ1-2; 7 positions match TRBD1. Germline V gene lookup returns CDR1 GTSNPN and CDR2 SVGIG (reference sequence). Germline trimming cut 0 bases from V and 6 bases from J; bases unmatched to any gene: 4. This CDR3 comprises 13 residues. CDR3 sequence: CAWSVDRFDGYTF. CDR3 DNA: TGTGCCTGGAGTGTGGACAGGTTTGATGGCTACACCTTC.

The rearrangement uses TRBV4-1 and TRBJ1-4; 8 bases agree with TRBD1. J gave up 10 bases and V 4 bases, and 8 bases lay outside the gene matches. The CDR3 contains 14 residues. CDR1 is MGHRA and CDR2 is YSYEKL in the germline V gene. CDR3 nucleotides: TGCGCCAGCAGCCCGCAGGGGGCAGGCCTAAAACTGTTTTTT. As protein: CASSPQGAGLKLFF.

This clone was recorded only once. The gene calls are TRBV7-9 and TRBJ2-1, with no clear D. The V end lost 1 base, the J end lost 4 bases, and 8 bases lay between the germline ends. The CDR3 consists of 14 residues. Germline loops: CDR1 SEHNR, CDR2 FQNEAQ (reference sequence). The CDR3 nucleotides read TGTGCCAGCAGCTTAGGAGGAAAATACAATGAGCAGTTCTTC. Translating it yields CASSLGGKYNEQFF. The full variable domain, its missing parts supplied by reference TRBV7-9 and TRBJ2-1, is DTGVSQNPRHKITKRGQNVTFRCDPISEHNRLYWYRQTLGQGPEFLTYFQNEAQLEKSRLLSDRFSAERPKGSFSTLEIQRTEQGDSAMYLCASSLGGKYNEQFFGPGTRLTVL.

The rearrangement joins TRBV18 to TRBJ2-4; D might be TRBD1 (6 bases). The CDR3 contains 17 residues. Germline assignment: CDR1 KGHSH and CDR2 LQKENI. The ends were cut back, 3 bases at V and 0 bases at J, with 15 bases in the middle. The CDR3 protein is CASSPLTGFLAKNIQYF. The CDR3 bases are TGTGCCAGCTCACCCCTGACAGGATTCCTAGCCAAAAACATTCAGTACTTC.

The chain is built from TRBV19 and TRBJ1-1; possibly TRBD1 for D (6 bases). V was trimmed by 2 bases and J by 5 bases, leaving 15 bases between them. The CDR3 spans 15 residues. From germline, CDR1 is LNHDA and CDR2 SQIVND (reference sequence). The CDR3 loop is CASSISAGAETEAFF. The CDR3 nucleotides read TGTGCCAGTAGTATATCCGCGGGGGCGGAAACTGAAGCTTTCTTT.

The chain recombines TRBV7-2 with TRBJ2-3; possibly TRBD2 for D (6 bases). Germline loops: CDR1 SGHTA, CDR2 FQGNSA. Trimming removed 8 bases from V and 2 bases from J, with 14 bases in between. This CDR3 is 14 amino acids long. Written as DNA, the CDR3 is TGTGCCAGCGGCAAGGCGGGGTCCACAGATACGCAGTATTTT. Residues: CASGKAGSTDTQYF.

This chain joins TRBV6-4 and TRBJ2-7; 7 bases fit TRBD2. Trimming removed 9 bases from V and 7 bases from J; junction bases left unmatched: 15. CDR1 and CDR2 from the germline V gene are MRHNA and SNTAGT. This CDR3 is 14 amino acids long. The CDR3 bases are TGTGCCAGGGGGGGAGGGGCAGGTTTTAGGGAGCAGTACTTC. As protein: CARGGGAGFREQYF.

This rearrangement joins TRBV28 to TRBJ2-7; 11 bases map to TRBD2. The CDR3 consists of 14 residues. Germline trimming cut 5 bases from V and 4 bases from J; bases unmatched to any gene: 4. Per germline, CDR1 MDHEN and CDR2 SYDVKM. CDR3 sequence: CASSPGLAAYEQYF. As DNA, the CDR3 is TGTGCCAGCAGTCCGGGACTAGCGGCGTACGAGCAGTACTTC.

The CDR3 bases are TGTGCCAGCACAGGGGGTAGAACCACTGAAGCTTTCTTT. Protein sequence: CASTGGRTTEAFF. The rearrangement links TRBV28 to TRBJ1-1, with 7 nucleotides matching TRBD1. The CDR3 spans 13 residues. J lost 4 bases, V lost 7 bases, and 6 bases had no gene match. Germline assignment: CDR1 MDHEN and CDR2 SYDVKM.

The chain recombines TRBV5-1 with TRBJ2-3, with 14 nucleotides matching TRBD2. Germline-derived CDR1 and CDR2 are SGHRS and YFSETQ. The CDR3 runs 16 residues. Unmatched junction bases numbered 6, after V lost 6 bases and J lost 3 bases. The CDR3 coding sequence is TGCGCCAGCACCCCCGGGACTAGCGGGAGTACAGATACGCAGTATTTT. Protein sequence: CASTPGTSGSTDTQYF.

This clone was counted only a few times. The chain employs TRBV7-9 and TRBJ1-4; TRBD1 matches 9 bases. The CDR3 has 14 amino acids. V lost 5 bases and J lost 5; bases outside the gene matches: 3. Germline values: CDR1 SEHNR, CDR2 FQNEAQ (reference sequence). The chain's CDR3 is CASSQGTGNEKLFF. DNA for the CDR3: TGTGCCAGCAGCCAAGGGACAGGGAATGAAAAACTGTTTTTT.

The J gene is TRBJ2-7, the V gene TRBV6-5, with D perhaps matching TRBD2 (5 bases). CDR3 size: 15 residues. The germline CDR1 and CDR2 sequences are MNHEY and SVGAGI. V lost 2 bases, J lost 4 bases, and 15 bases lay in between. The DNA for the CDR3 is TGTGCCAGCAGTTACCTAGGAGGAGAACTTTACGAGCAGTACTTC. Translation: CASSYLGGELYEQYF.

J is TRBJ2-1 and V is TRBV4-3; 8 bases match TRBD2. The CDR3 contains 17 residues. The germline V gene encodes CDR1 LGHNA and CDR2 YSLEER. V shed 1 base, J shed 9 bases, and the junction held 14 bases outside the gene matches. CDR3 protein: CASSQGKAGVFVREQFF. In nucleotides, the CDR3 is TGCGCCAGCAGCCAAGGAAAAGCGGGAGTTTTTGTCCGTGAGCAGTTCTTC.

This clone was recorded a few times. The sample has other DNA sequences that encode this CDR3 too. The J gene is TRBJ1-2, the V gene TRBV5-4; 7 nucleotides align to TRBD1. Germline lookup yields CDR1 SGHNT and CDR2 YYREEE (reference sequence). The junction had 10 bases not matched to a gene; V was cut back by 6 bases and J by 2 bases. The CDR3 is made up of 15 amino acids. CDR3 DNA sequence: TGTGCCAGCACCCCAGGAGGGACAGAAAACTATGGCTACACCTTC. Residues: CASTPGGTENYGYTF.

The chain couples TRBV6-5 to TRBJ2-7; 8 positions agree with TRBD2. Germline loops: CDR1 MNHEY, CDR2 SVGAGI. The V and J ends lost 2 bases and 5 bases, in that order; junction bases with no gene match: 8. The CDR3 totals 15 residues. CDR3 coding DNA: TGTGCCAGCAGTTACGGCGGGAGGTTAATAAACGAGCAGTACTTC. This translates into CASSYGGRLINEQYF.

The gene calls are TRBV10-3 and TRBJ2-7, with 14 nucleotides matching TRBD2. The CDR3 contains 16 residues. V was pared by 5 bases and J by 0 bases, with 3 bases of the junction left unmatched. CDR1 is ENHRY and CDR2 is SYGVKD in the germline V gene. DNA of the CDR3: TGTGCCATCAGTATAGGACTAGCGGGAGGCTCCTACGAGCAGTACTTC. It translates to CAISIGLAGGSYEQYF.

The J gene is TRBJ2-2, the V gene TRBV4-2; 11 bases align to TRBD2. This CDR3 has 17 amino acids. Germline V gene data show CDR1 as LGHNA and CDR2 as YNFKEQ. After removal of 4 bases from V and 3 bases from J, the junction contained 7 bases not matched to a gene. CDR3: CASSLHSGRADTGELFF. CDR3 DNA sequence: TGTGCCAGCAGCCTCCATAGCGGGAGGGCCGACACCGGGGAGCTGTTTTTT.

Regarding this clone: Other DNA variants within this sample encode the same CDR3. CDR3 DNA: TGCGCCAGCAGTGAGTATACAGGGGGCTACGAGCAGTACTTC. It is translated as CASSEYTGGYEQYF. The rearrangement links TRBV10-1 to TRBJ2-7; TRBD1 agrees at 8 bases. The CDR3 spans 14 residues. CDR1 is WNHNN and CDR2 is SYGVQD in the germline V gene (reference sequence). J lost 3 bases, V lost 1 base, and 2 bases had no gene match.

This clone was seen only once. This chain links TRBV15 with TRBJ2-5; D gene ambiguous. V lost 0 bases and J lost 1, with 3 bases in between. Germline lookup yields CDR1 LNHNV and CDR2 YYDKDF (reference sequence). The CDR3 sequence is 13 residues long. In DNA, the CDR3 is TGTGCCACCAGCAGAGACAGCCAAGAGACCCAGTACTTC. It codes for CATSRDSQETQYF.